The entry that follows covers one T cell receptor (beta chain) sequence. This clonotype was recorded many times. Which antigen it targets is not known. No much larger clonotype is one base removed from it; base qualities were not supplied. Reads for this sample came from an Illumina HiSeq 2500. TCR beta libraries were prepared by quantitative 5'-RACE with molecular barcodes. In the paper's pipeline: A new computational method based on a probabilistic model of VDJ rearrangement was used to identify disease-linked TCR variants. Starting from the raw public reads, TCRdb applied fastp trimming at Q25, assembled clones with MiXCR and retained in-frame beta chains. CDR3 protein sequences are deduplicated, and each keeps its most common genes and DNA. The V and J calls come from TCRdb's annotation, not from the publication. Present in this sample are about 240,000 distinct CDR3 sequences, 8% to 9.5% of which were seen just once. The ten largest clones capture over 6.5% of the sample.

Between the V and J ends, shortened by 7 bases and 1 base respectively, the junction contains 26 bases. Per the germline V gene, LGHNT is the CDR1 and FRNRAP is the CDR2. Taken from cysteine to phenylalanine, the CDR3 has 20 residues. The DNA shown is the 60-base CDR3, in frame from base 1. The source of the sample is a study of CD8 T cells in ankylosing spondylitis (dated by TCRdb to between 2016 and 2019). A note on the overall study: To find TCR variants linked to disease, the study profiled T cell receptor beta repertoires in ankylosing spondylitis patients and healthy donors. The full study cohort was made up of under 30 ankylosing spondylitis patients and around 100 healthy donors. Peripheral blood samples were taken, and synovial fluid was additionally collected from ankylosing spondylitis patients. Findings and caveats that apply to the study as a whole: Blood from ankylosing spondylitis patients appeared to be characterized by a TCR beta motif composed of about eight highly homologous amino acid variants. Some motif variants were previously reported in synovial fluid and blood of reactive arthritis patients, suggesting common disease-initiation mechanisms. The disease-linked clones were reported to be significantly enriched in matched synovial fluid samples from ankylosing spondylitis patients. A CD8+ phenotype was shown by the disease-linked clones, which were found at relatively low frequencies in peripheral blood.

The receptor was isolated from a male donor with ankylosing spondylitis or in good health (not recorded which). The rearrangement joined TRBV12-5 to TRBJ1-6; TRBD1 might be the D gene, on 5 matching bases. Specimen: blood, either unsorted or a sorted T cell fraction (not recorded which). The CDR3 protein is CASALGQGAVVRSYNSPLHF. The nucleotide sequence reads TGTGCTAGTGCCTTGGGCCAGGGAGCAGTAGTAAGGTCCTATAATTCACCCCTCCACTTT. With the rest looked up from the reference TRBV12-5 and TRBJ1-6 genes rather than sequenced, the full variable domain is DARVTQTPRHKVTEMGQEVTMRCQPILGHNTVFWYRQTMMQGLELLAYFRNRAPLDDSGMPKDRFSAEMPDATLATLKIQPSEPRDSAVYFCASALGQGAVVRSYNSPLHFGNGTRLTVT.